Listed here are 28 T cell receptor beta chains from one sample, sequenced in a study of blood T cell repertoires in COVID-19. Only in-frame clones appear in the TCRdb table, and some are missing; sequencing was by immunoSEQ multiplex PCR. The data show about 81,000 clones, approximately 82% seen once. The sequenced sample consisted of peripheral blood. The receptors originated from a human donor in a cohort sampled during active COVID-19.

This clone was recorded only once. The chain combines TRBV4-1 with TRBJ2-1; 8 nucleotides align to TRBD2. V shed 1 base and J 0 bases; nucleotides not matched to a gene: 2. CDR1 and CDR2 (germline): MGHRA, YSYEKL. CDR3 length: 16 amino acids. CDR3 amino acids: CASSQVLAGSYNEQFF. The DNA for the CDR3 is TGCGCCAGCAGCCAAGTCCTAGCGGGCTCCTACAATGAGCAGTTCTTC.

This sequence joins TRBV5-1 and TRBJ1-1, with 7 positions matching TRBD1. The V gene's germline CDR1 is SGHRS and CDR2 YFSETQ. With 4 bases clipped from V and 8 bases from J, the junction kept 14 bases outside the gene matches. The CDR3 sequence is 15 residues long. CDR3 coding DNA: TGCGCCAGCAGCATAGAACCCGGGACAGAAGGGGAAGCTTTCTTT. As protein: CASSIEPGTEGEAFF.

CDR3 sequence reads: CASSLQGYEQYF. Written as DNA, the CDR3 is TGTGCCAGCAGCTTACAGGGGTACGAGCAGTACTTC. The chain joins TRBV6-2 or TRBV6-3 to TRBJ2-7; 7 bases align to TRBD1. With 6 bases clipped from V and 4 bases from J, the junction kept 3 bases outside the gene matches. CDR1 is MNHEY and CDR2 is SVGEGT in the germline V gene. This CDR3 has 12 amino acids.

The chain combines TRBV4-3 with TRBJ2-7; 9 bases match TRBD2. This CDR3 comprises 15 residues. V shed 8 bases, J shed 3 bases, and the junction held 11 bases outside the gene matches. The germline CDR1 and CDR2 sequences are LGHNA and YSLEER. Written as DNA, the CDR3 is TGCGCCAGCTCCCTCGGGCCTAGCGGGGTCTACGAGCAGTACTTC. It is translated as CASSLGPSGVYEQYF.

This clone was recorded a few times. The chain combines TRBV2 with TRBJ2-7; TRBD1 matches 7 bases. V lost 6 bases and J lost 5; bases outside the gene matches: 16. The length of the CDR3 is 16 residues. Germline V lookup: CDR1 SNHLY, CDR2 FYNNEI. CDR3 sequence (DNA): TGTGCCAGCAGGACCCTACGGCCAGGACAGGAGAACGAGCAGTACTTC. Its protein is CASRTLRPGQENEQYF.

V gene TRBV4-1 combines with J gene TRBJ2-1; no reliable D call. V dropped 6 bases and J dropped 8 bases, with 11 bases sitting between them. There are 12 residues in the CDR3. Germline assignment: CDR1 MGHRA and CDR2 YSYEKL. CDR3: CASSPASDEQFF. The CDR3 coding sequence is TGCGCCAGCAGTCCCGCTTCGGATGAGCAGTTCTTC.

The J gene is TRBJ2-3, the V gene TRBV5-1, with D unclear. The germline CDR1 and CDR2 sequences are SGHRS and YFSETQ. This CDR3 region has 14 residues. Trimming removed 0 bases from V and 2 bases from J, with 7 bases in between. This chain's CDR3 is CASSLGENTDTQYF. CDR3 sequence (DNA): TGCGCCAGCAGCTTGGGCGAAAACACAGATACGCAGTATTTT.

In its sample, this clone was seen a few times. The chain employs TRBV2 and TRBJ1-1; no clear D gene. This CDR3 contains 14 residues. Germline V gene lookup returns CDR1 SNHLY and CDR2 FYNNEI. V lost 2 bases and J 1 base, leaving 8 bases between the germline ends. The chain's CDR3 is CASSEMVRNTEAFF. The CDR3 coding sequence is TGTGCCAGCAGTGAAATGGTGAGGAACACTGAAGCTTTCTTT. Looking up the rest from reference TRBV2 and TRBJ1-1 gives the full variable domain: EPEVTQTPSHQVTQMGQEVILRCVPISNHLYFYWYRQILGQKVEFLVSFYNNEISEKSEIFDDQFSVERPDGSNFTLKIRSTKLEDSAMYFCASSEMVRNTEAFFGQGTRLTVV.

The CDR3 DNA sequence: TGTGCCAGCAGCCCCGGTCTGGAGCAGTACTTC. Translated, it gives CASSPGLEQYF. The V gene is TRBV2, the J gene TRBJ2-7; D call uncertain. Germline CDR1 is SNHLY and CDR2 is FYNNEI. The CDR3 consists of 11 residues. Deletions cut 6 bases from V and 7 bases from J, with 10 bases between.

The chain is built from TRBV11-2 and TRBJ2-5; D gene unclear. With 3 bases removed from V and 1 base from J, the gap between germline ends came to 15 bases. The CDR3 length is 16 residues. The V gene's germline CDR1 is SGHAT and CDR2 FQNNGV. CDR3 DNA: TGTGCCAGCAGCTTGAGGCTCACCACCACCCAAGAGACCCAGTACTTC. Protein: CASSLRLTTTQETQYF. Filled out from reference TRBV11-2 and TRBJ2-5, the complete variable domain reads EAGVAQSPRYKIIEKRQSVAFWCNPISGHATLYWYQQILGQGPKLLIQFQNNGVVDDSQLPKDRFSAERLKGVDSTLKIQPAKLEDSAVYLCASSLRLTTTQETQYFGPGTRLLVL.

This rearrangement joins TRBV7-9 to TRBJ1-6; 8 bases align to TRBD1. The CDR3 has 16 amino acids. CDR1 SEHNR and CDR2 FQNEAQ come from the germline V gene (reference sequence). Losses at the gene ends were 5 bases for V and 2 bases for J; bases not matched to a gene: 5. In DNA form, the CDR3 reads TGTGCCAGCAGCCCGGACAGGGCCCCCTATAATTCACCCCTCCACTTT. Amino acid sequence: CASSPDRAPYNSPLHF.

The chain links TRBV10-3 to TRBJ1-1; TRBD1 is a possible D gene (6 bases). Germline CDR1 ENHRY, CDR2 SYGVKD. CDR3 length: 14 residues. The V and J ends lost 6 bases and 3 bases respectively, with 14 bases between them. The CDR3 sequence: CAIRDSRPDTEAFF. The CDR3 DNA is TGTGCCATCAGGGACAGTAGACCGGACACTGAAGCTTTCTTT.

V and J are TRBV7-3 and TRBJ2-2; 8 bases are a match to TRBD1. Germline CDR1 and CDR2: SGHTA and FQGTGA. The ends lost 5 bases at V and 1 base at J; junction bases unmatched: 0. This CDR3 has 14 amino acids. This chain's CDR3 is CASSGQGNTGELFF. In DNA, the CDR3 is TGTGCCAGCAGCGGACAGGGGAACACCGGGGAGCTGTTTTTT.

The V and J genes are TRBV9 and TRBJ1-2; 7 bases match TRBD1. CDR1 and CDR2 from the germline V gene are SGDLS and YYNGEE. The CDR3 is 13 residues long. V lost 3 bases and J lost 8; bases outside the gene matches: 7. As DNA, the CDR3 is TGTGCCAGCAGCGGGAGACAGGGAATAGGCTACACCTTC. Translated: CASSGRQGIGYTF. The variable domain in full, completed from reference TRBV9 and TRBJ1-2, reads DSGVTQTPKHLITATGQRVTLRCSPRSGDLSVYWYQQSLDQGLQFLIQYYNGEERAKGNILERFSAQQFPDLHSELNLSSLELGDSALYFCASSGRQGIGYTFGSGTRLTVV.

The chain is built from TRBV28 and TRBJ1-5, with no clear D. The germline V gene has CDR1 MDHEN and CDR2 SYDVKM. The CDR3 covers 13 residues. Trimming removed 7 bases from V and 1 base from J, with 8 bases in between. The CDR3 region has the DNA TGTGCCAGCACAGTCATGAGCAATCAGCCCCAGCATTTT. This translates into CASTVMSNQPQHF. Filled out from reference TRBV28 and TRBJ1-5, the complete variable domain reads DVKVTQSSRYLVKRTGEKVFLECVQDMDHENMFWYRQDPGLGLRLIYFSYDVKMKEKGDIPEGYSVSREKKERFSLILESASTNQTSMYLCASTVMSNQPQHFGDGTRLSIL.

This sequence joins TRBV20-1 and TRBJ1-2; no definite D call. Germline V lookup: CDR1 DFQATT, CDR2 SNEGSKA (reference sequence). V shed 5 bases and J shed 13 bases, with 14 bases lying between them. This CDR3 spans 10 amino acids. CDR3 coding DNA: TGCAGTGCTGAAGGATTAGAGGTCACCTTC. Translated, it gives CSAEGLEVTF.

The chain joins TRBV11-2 to TRBJ2-5; no definite D call. The CDR3 is 16 residues long. V was clipped by 5 bases and J by 7 bases, with 23 bases between them. Germline V CDR1 and CDR2: SGHAT, FQNNGV. CDR3 protein: CASSPERSRNLRTQYF. CDR3 DNA sequence: TGTGCCAGCAGCCCCGAGAGGTCGAGGAACTTAAGGACCCAGTACTTC.

This chain uses TRBV3-1 (or the pseudogene TRBV3-2) with TRBJ1-1; no reliable D call. Germline V gene sequence: CDR1 LGHDT, CDR2 YNNKEL (reference sequence). V lost 3 bases and J lost 2, with 16 bases in between. The CDR3 covers 16 residues. The CDR3 bases are TGTGCCAGCAGCCAGATACCCGCCGGGAAAAACACTGAAGCTTTCTTT. Translation gives CASSQIPAGKNTEAFF.

V gene TRBV6-6 combines with J gene TRBJ1-1; TRBD1 matches 7 bases. V trimming: 10 bases; J trimming: 4 bases; junction bases outside the gene matches: 12. Germline V gene data show CDR1 as MNHNY and CDR2 as SVGAGI (reference sequence). The CDR3 covers 14 residues. DNA of the CDR3: TGTGCCATCTACGAGGCAGGGGGGAGCACTGAAGCTTTCTTT. Amino acids: CAIYEAGGSTEAFF.

This clone was detected a few times. This chain uses TRBV2 with TRBJ1-3, with D maybe TRBD1 (6 bases). The CDR3 has 15 residues. CDR1 is SNHLY and CDR2 is FYNNEI in the germline V gene. Trimming shortened V by 4 bases and J by 2 bases, and 12 bases separated the two germline ends. The DNA for the CDR3 is TGTGCCAGCAGTGGTGGCAGGGGAGCTGGAAACACCATATATTTT. It specifies CASSGGRGAGNTIYF.

The chain uses TRBV11-3 and TRBJ1-4; 8 bases map to TRBD1. This CDR3 is built from 15 residues. Per the germline V gene, CDR1 is SGHNT and CDR2 is YENEEA. V was clipped by 1 base and J by 10 bases; unmatched bases: 8. CDR3 region: CASSLGRQGKGKLFF. CDR3 nucleotides: TGTGCCAGCAGCTTAGGGCGACAGGGGAAGGGAAAACTGTTTTTT. The whole variable domain, remainder taken from reference TRBV11-3 and TRBJ1-4, is EAGVVQSPRYKIIEKKQPVAFWCNPISGHNTLYWYLQNLGQGPELLIRYENEEAVDDSQLPKDRFSAERLKGVDSTLKIQPAELGDSAVYLCASSLGRQGKGKLFFGSGTQLSVL.

This chain links TRBV5-1 with TRBJ2-5; 9 bases are shared with TRBD1. There are 15 residues in the CDR3. In germline, CDR1 is SGHRS, CDR2 YFSETQ. The J segment lost 6 bases and the V segment lost 4 bases, leaving 10 bases of the junction unmatched. The CDR3: CASSATGQGTKTQYF. The CDR3, as DNA: TGCGCCAGCAGCGCCACGGGACAGGGTACGAAGACCCAGTACTTC. The variable domain in full, with the rest retrieved from reference TRBV5-1 and TRBJ2-5, is KAGVTQTPRYLIKTRGQQVTLSCSPISGHRSVSWYQQTPGQGLQFLFEYFSETQRNKGNFPGRFSGRQFSNSRSEMNVSTLELGDSALYLCASSATGQGTKTQYFGPGTRLLVL.

This chain uses TRBV27 with TRBJ1-2; maybe TRBD1 (5 bases). CDR1 and CDR2 from the germline V gene are MNHEY and SMNVEV (reference sequence). The CDR3 is made up of 14 amino acids. The V end was cut by 2 bases, the J end by 8 bases, with 15 bases between. The CDR3 DNA reads as TGTGCCAGCAGTTTAGGACAAAGGCACTGGGGCTACACCTTC. Translating it yields CASSLGQRHWGYTF.

The CDR3 DNA sequence: TGTGCCAGCAGTTACTGGGGGGGGTGGAACACTGAAGCTTTCTTT. Protein sequence: CASSYWGGWNTEAFF. The chain links TRBV6-5 to TRBJ1-1; tentatively, D is TRBD1 (5 bases). Trimming took 1 base from V and 1 from J, leaving 10 bases between them. Germline lookup yields CDR1 MNHEY and CDR2 SVGAGI. The CDR3 totals 15 residues.

This CDR3 is CASSDLRVSTDTQYF. In DNA form, the CDR3 reads TGTGCCAGCAGCGACCTCAGGGTGAGCACAGATACGCAGTATTTT. V gene TRBV6-5 combines with J gene TRBJ2-3, with D possibly matching TRBD1 (5 bases). The CDR3 sequence is 15 residues long. Per the germline V gene, CDR1 is MNHEY and CDR2 is SVGAGI. V shed 6 bases and J shed 0 bases, with 13 bases lying between them.

V usage is TRBV12-3 or TRBV12-4 and J usage is TRBJ2-5, with a possible D match to TRBD2 (6 bases). V was clipped by 6 bases and J by 1 base, with 9 bases between them. This CDR3 contains 13 residues. For the CDR3, the DNA is TGTGCCAGCAGGCGGGGAGGCCAAGAGACCCAGTACTTC. Protein: CASRRGGQETQYF.

The V gene is TRBV4-3, the J gene TRBJ1-2; D perhaps matches TRBD1 (6 bases). This CDR3 contains 14 residues. Germline V lookup: CDR1 LGHNA, CDR2 YSLEER. V was cut by 2 bases and J by 5 bases, with 12 bases left in between. The CDR3 protein is CASSQPGDRYGYTF. The CDR3 coding sequence is TGCGCCAGCAGCCAACCAGGGGATAGGTATGGCTACACCTTC.

The chain joins TRBV11-3 to TRBJ2-1; TRBD2 is a possible D gene (5 bases). The CDR3 consists of 15 residues. Per germline, CDR1 SGHNT and CDR2 YENEEA. Trimming stripped 3 bases from V and 4 bases from J, with 13 bases between. CDR3 coding DNA: TGTGCCAGCAGCTTTACGGACTCCGGTTACAATGAGCAGTTCTTC. Its protein product is CASSFTDSGYNEQFF.